Presented here are 8 T cell receptor beta chains from one specimen sequenced in a study of OX40 agonist ivuxolimab in advanced cancers. Receptor libraries were prepared by the immunoSEQ multiplex PCR assay. TCRdb stores this immuneACCESS table with in-frame sequences only. Part of the clones is absent; in the studies checked, under half of the shortfall reflects unresolved V genes, and no reason is known for the rest. This sample comprises 55,000 to 75,000 clones, roughly 88% of them detected only once. About 1% of the sample lies in the top ten. The source material was CD4+ or CD8+ T cells sorted from blood, sampled in a trial of the OX40 agonist ivuxolimab. The receptors derive from an adult with an advanced solid tumor such as melanoma, head and neck, liver or kidney cancer.

This clone was recorded at least ten times. This CDR3 reads CASSPWTVSTF. The CDR3 bases are TGTGCCAGCAGCCCATGGACAGTCTCTACCTTC. This chain joins TRBV7-2 and TRBJ1-2; tentative D call: TRBD1 (6 bases). CDR1 is SGHTA, CDR2 FQGNSA, per germline. The CDR3 is 11 residues long. V was pared by 5 bases and J by 14 bases, with 15 bases between.

The J gene is TRBJ1-5, the V gene TRBV7-2, with 11 bases that match TRBD1. This CDR3 has 16 amino acids. CDR1 is SGHTA, CDR2 FQGNSA, per germline. V was clipped by 4 bases and J by 6 bases; unmatched bases: 8. The CDR3 sequence is CASSSLGQGASQPQHF. The DNA for the CDR3 is TGTGCCAGCAGCTCCCTCGGACAGGGGGCTTCTCAGCCCCAGCATTTT.

V and J are TRBV18 and TRBJ1-2, with 7 bases matching TRBD1. The CDR3 loop spans 15 amino acids. V shed 5 bases and J 6 bases; nucleotides not matched to a gene: 12. The V gene's germline CDR1 is KGHSH and CDR2 LQKENI. The DNA of the CDR3 is TGTGCCAGCTCATGGAGGGACAGCGATTCTAATGGCTACACCTTC. This codes for CASSWRDSDSNGYTF.

This clone was seen only once. The rearrangement joins TRBV2 to TRBJ2-3; possibly TRBD2 for D (6 bases). CDR3 length equals 13 residues. Germline CDR1 reads SNHLY; CDR2 reads FYNNEI. The V end was cut by 3 bases, the J end by 5 bases, with 9 bases between. CDR3 sequence reads: CASSDWGEDTQYF. The CDR3 DNA is TGTGCCAGCAGTGACTGGGGGGAAGATACGCAGTATTTT.

The chain has TRBV7-9 and TRBJ1-3, with D perhaps matching TRBD1 (5 bases). CDR1 and CDR2 (germline): SEHNR, FQNEAQ (reference sequence). The CDR3 consists of 14 residues. V was clipped by 3 bases and J by 3 bases, with 9 bases between them. CDR3 sequence (DNA): TGTGCCAGCAGCTTTTCGACAGATGGAAACACCATATATTTT. It specifies CASSFSTDGNTIYF.

The V gene is TRBV28, the J gene TRBJ1-1; no clear D. The CDR3 runs to 13 residues. V was clipped by 5 bases and J by 1 base, with 8 bases between them. Germline-derived CDR1 and CDR2 are MDHEN and SYDVKM. CDR3 sequence: CASSLPRNTEAFF. The CDR3 nucleotides are TGTGCCAGCAGTCTCCCACGGAACACTGAAGCTTTCTTT. The variable domain in full, with the rest retrieved from reference TRBV28 and TRBJ1-1, is DVKVTQSSRYLVKRTGEKVFLECVQDMDHENMFWYRQDPGLGLRLIYFSYDVKMKEKGDIPEGYSVSREKKERFSLILESASTNQTSMYLCASSLPRNTEAFFGQGTRLTVV.

This chain joins TRBV20-1 and TRBJ1-4; perhaps TRBD1 as D (5 bases). The CDR3 runs 11 residues. CDR1 and CDR2 from the germline V gene are DFQATT and SNEGSKA (reference sequence). The germline V and J ends were trimmed by 3 bases and 8 bases, with 7 bases remaining between them. CDR3 sequence: CSARGGEKLFF. The DNA for the CDR3 is TGCAGTGCTAGGGGGGGGGAAAAACTGTTTTTT.

This clone occurred once. V gene TRBV7-9 combines with J gene TRBJ2-5; TRBD2 matches 12 bases. V was clipped by 5 bases and J by 4 bases; unmatched bases: 2. The CDR3 consists of 14 residues. Per germline, CDR1 SEHNR and CDR2 FQNEAQ (reference sequence). In DNA form, the CDR3 reads TGTGCCAGCAGCCCGGGACTAGCGGGAGAGACCCAGTACTTC. Translated: CASSPGLAGETQYF.